This TCR beta chain was identified in a study of T cell responses to AZD1222 COVID-19 vaccine. TCRdb's table, derived via immunoSEQ multiplex PCR, lists solely in-frame clones and lacks some. The top ten hold more than 2% of the sample, which has 70,000 to 80,000 clones, just over 85% seen once. Germline loops: CDR1 SGDLS, CDR2 YYNGEE. The CDR3 is 16 residues long. The junction had 9 bases not matched to a gene; V was cut back by 0 bases and J by 4 bases. V usage is TRBV9 and J usage is TRBJ2-5, with 7 bases identical to TRBD2. Here the sequenced sample was peripheral blood, taken on day 0 of AZD1222 vaccination. The clonotype originates from an adult in good health. CDR3 sequence reads: CASSVGFGGSGETQYF. The CDR3 bases are TGTGCCAGCAGCGTAGGGTTCGGGGGGAGCGGAGAGACCCAGTACTTC.